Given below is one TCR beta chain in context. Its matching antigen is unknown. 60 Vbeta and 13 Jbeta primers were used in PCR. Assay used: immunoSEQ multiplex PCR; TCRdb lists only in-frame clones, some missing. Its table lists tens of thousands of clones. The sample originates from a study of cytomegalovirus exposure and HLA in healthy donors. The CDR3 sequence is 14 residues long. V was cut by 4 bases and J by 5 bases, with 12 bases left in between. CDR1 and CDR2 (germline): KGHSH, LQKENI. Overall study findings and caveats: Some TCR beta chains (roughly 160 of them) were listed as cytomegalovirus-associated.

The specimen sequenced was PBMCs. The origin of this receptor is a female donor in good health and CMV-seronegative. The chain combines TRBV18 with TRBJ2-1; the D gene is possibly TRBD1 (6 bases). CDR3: CASSRGQPDNEQFF. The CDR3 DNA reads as TGTGCCAGCTCACGCGGACAGCCGGACAATGAGCAGTTCTTC.